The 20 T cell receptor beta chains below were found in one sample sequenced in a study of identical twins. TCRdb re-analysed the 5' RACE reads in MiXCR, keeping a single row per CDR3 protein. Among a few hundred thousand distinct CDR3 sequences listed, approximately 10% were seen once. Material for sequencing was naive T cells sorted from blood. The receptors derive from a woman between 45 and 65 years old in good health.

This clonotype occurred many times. The CDR3 loop is CASSTGGMNTGELFF. CDR3 nucleotides: TGCGCCAGCAGCACCGGGGGAATGAACACCGGGGAGCTGTTTTTT. V is TRBV5-1 and J is TRBJ2-2, with D perhaps TRBD2 (6 bases). This CDR3 has 15 residues. With 4 bases removed from V and 1 base from J, the gap between germline ends came to 11 bases. The germline gives CDR1 SGHRS, CDR2 YFSETQ.

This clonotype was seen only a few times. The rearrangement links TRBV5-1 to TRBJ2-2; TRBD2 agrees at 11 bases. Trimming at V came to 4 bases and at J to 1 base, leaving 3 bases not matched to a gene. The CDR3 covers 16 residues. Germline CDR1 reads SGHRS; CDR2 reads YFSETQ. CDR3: CASSVLAGGNTGELFF. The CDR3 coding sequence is TGCGCCAGCAGCGTTCTAGCGGGAGGGAACACCGGGGAGCTGTTTTTT.

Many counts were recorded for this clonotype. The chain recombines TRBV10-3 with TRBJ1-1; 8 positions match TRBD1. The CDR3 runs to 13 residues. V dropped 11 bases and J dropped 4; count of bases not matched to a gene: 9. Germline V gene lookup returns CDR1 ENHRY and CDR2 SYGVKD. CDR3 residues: CASRQGQSTEAFF. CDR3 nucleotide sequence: TGTGCCTCCCGACAGGGGCAGAGCACTGAAGCTTTCTTT.

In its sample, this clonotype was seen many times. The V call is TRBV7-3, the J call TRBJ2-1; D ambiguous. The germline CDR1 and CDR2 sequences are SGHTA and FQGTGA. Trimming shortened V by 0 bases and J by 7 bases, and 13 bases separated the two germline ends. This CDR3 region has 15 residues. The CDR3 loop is CASSLTGAGVNEQFF. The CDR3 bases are TGTGCCAGCAGCTTAACTGGTGCTGGAGTGAATGAGCAGTTCTTC.

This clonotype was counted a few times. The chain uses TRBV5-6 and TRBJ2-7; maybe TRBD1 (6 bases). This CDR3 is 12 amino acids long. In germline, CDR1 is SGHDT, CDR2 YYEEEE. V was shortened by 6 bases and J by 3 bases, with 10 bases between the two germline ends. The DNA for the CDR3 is TGTGCCAGCAAGAGACAGGACTACGAGCAGTACTTC. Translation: CASKRQDYEQYF.

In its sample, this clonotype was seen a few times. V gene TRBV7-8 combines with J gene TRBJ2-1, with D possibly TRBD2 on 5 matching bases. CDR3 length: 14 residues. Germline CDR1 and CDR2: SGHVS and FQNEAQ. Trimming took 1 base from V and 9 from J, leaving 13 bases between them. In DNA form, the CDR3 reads TGTGCCAGCAGCTTAGATGAGAGGGCTCCTGAGCAGTTCTTC. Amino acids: CASSLDERAPEQFF. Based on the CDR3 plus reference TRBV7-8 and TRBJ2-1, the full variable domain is GAGVSQSPRYKVAKRGQDVALRCDPISGHVSLFWYQQALGQGPEFLTYFQNEAQLDKSGLPSDRFFAERPEGSVSTLKIQRTQQEDSAVYLCASSLDERAPEQFFGPGTRLTVL.

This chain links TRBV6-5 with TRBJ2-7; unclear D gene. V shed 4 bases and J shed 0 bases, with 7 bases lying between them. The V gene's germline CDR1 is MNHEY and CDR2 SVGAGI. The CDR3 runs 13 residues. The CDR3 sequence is CASSSRVSYEQYF. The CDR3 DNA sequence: TGTGCCAGCAGTTCCCGCGTCTCCTACGAGCAGTACTTC.

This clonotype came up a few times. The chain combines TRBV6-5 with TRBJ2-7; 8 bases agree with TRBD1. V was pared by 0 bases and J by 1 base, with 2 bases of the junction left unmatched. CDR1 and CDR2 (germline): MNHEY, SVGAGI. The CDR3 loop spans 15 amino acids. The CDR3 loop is CASSYSRDRSYEQYF. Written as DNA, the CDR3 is TGTGCCAGCAGTTACTCTCGGGACAGGTCCTACGAGCAGTACTTC.

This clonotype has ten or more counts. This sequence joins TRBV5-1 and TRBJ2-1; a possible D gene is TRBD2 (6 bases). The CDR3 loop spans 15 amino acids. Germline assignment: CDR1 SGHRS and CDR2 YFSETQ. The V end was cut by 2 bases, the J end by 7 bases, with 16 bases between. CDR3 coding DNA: TGCGCCAGCAGCTTATCCGGGGGAGCCGGTAATGAGCAGTTCTTC. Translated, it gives CASSLSGGAGNEQFF. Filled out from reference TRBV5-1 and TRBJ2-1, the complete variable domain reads KAGVTQTPRYLIKTRGQQVTLSCSPISGHRSVSWYQQTPGQGLQFLFEYFSETQRNKGNFPGRFSGRQFSNSRSEMNVSTLELGDSALYLCASSLSGGAGNEQFFGPGTRLTVL.

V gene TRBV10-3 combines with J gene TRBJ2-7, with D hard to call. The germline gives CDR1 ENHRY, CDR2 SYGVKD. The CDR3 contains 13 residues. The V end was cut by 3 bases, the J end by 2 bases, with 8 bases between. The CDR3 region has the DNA TGTGCCATCAGTGATGAGGATACCTACGAGCAGTACTTC. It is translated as CAISDEDTYEQYF.

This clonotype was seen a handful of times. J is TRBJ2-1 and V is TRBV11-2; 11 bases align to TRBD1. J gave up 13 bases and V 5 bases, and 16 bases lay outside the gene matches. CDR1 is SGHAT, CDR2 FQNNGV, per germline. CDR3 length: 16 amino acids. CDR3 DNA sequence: TGTGCCAGCAGCATATTTGTCCTGGGACAGGGGGTGATACAGTTCTTC. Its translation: CASSIFVLGQGVIQFF. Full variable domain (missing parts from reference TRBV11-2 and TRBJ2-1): EAGVAQSPRYKIIEKRQSVAFWCNPISGHATLYWYQQILGQGPKLLIQFQNNGVVDDSQLPKDRFSAERLKGVDSTLKIQPAKLEDSAVYLCASSIFVLGQGVIQFFGPGTRLTVL.

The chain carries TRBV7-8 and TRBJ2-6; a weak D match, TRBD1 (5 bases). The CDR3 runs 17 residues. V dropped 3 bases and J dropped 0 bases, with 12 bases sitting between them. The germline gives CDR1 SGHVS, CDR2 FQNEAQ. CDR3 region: CASSFRAFISGANVLTF. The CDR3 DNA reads TGTGCCAGCAGCTTCAGGGCATTCATCTCTGGGGCCAACGTCCTGACTTTC.

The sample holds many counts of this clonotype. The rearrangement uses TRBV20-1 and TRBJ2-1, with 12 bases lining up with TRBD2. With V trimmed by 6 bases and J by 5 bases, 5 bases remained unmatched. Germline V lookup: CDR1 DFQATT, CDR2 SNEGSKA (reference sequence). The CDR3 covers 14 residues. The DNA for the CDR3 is TGCAGTGCCCACGGACTAGCGGGGAACAATGAGCAGTTCTTC. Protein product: CSAHGLAGNNEQFF.

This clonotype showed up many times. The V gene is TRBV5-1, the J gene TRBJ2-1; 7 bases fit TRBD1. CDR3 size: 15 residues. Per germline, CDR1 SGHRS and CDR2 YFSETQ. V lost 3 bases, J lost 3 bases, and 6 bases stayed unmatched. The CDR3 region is CASSSTGTVYNEQFF. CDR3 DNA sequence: TGCGCCAGCAGCTCGACCGGGACAGTCTACAATGAGCAGTTCTTC.

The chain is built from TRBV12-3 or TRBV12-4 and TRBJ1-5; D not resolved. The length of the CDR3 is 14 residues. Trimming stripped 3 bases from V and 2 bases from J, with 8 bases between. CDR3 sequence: CASSFGRRNQPQHF. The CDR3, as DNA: TGTGCCAGCAGTTTCGGTCGGCGCAATCAGCCCCAGCATTTT.

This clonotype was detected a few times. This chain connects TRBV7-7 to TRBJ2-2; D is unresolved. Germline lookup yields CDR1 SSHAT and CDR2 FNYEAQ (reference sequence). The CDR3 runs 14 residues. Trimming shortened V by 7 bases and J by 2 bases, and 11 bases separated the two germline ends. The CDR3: CASTLGSNTGELFF. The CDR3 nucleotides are TGTGCCAGCACGCTCGGCAGCAACACCGGGGAGCTGTTTTTT.

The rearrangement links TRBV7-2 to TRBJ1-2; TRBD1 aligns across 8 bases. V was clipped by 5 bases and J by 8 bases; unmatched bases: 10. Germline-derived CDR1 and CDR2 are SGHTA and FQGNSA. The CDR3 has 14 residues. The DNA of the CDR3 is TGTGCCAGCAGCACGCGTTGGACAGGGAACGGCTACACCTTC. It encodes CASSTRWTGNGYTF. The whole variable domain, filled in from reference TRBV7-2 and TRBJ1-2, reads GAGVSQSPSNKVTEKGKDVELRCDPISGHTALYWYRQSLGQGLEFLIYFQGNSAPDKSGLPSDRFSAERTGGSVSTLTIQRTQQEDSAVYLCASSTRWTGNGYTFGSGTRLTVV.

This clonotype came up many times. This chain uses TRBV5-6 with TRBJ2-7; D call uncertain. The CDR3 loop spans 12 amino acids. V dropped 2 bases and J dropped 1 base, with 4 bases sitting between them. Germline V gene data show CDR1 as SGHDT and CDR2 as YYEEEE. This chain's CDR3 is CASSFESYEQYF. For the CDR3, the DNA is TGTGCCAGCAGCTTTGAATCCTACGAGCAGTACTTC.

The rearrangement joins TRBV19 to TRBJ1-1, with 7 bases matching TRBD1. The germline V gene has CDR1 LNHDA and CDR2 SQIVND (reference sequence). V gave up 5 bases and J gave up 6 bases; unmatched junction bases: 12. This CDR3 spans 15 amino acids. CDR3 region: CASSRLGQVIAEAFF. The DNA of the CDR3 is TGTGCCAGTAGTCGCCTAGGACAGGTAATAGCTGAAGCTTTCTTT.

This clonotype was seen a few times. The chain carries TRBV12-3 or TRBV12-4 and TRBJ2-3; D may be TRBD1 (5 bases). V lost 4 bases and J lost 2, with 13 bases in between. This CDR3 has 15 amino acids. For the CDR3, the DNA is TGTGCCAGCAGTTACAGGTCCTTTTCCACAGATACGCAGTATTTT. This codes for CASSYRSFSTDTQYF.